Listed below are T cell receptor beta chains from one sample, sequenced in a study of cytomegalovirus exposure and HLA in healthy donors. Method: immunoSEQ multiplex PCR; TCRdb's copy keeps in-frame clones and lacks some. Of about 250,000 clones listed, approximately 84% are singletons. The specimen sequenced was PBMCs. Every receptor here comes from a man between 18 and 29 years old in good health and CMV-seropositive. The CDR3 runs from the conserved cysteine through the conserved F or W.

14	TRBV6-5	TRBJ2-7	CASSPDGGGYEQYF
13	TRBV28	TRBJ1-4	CACTGPRGEKLFF
13	TRBV19	TRBJ2-1	CASSLAGGNEQFF
15	TRBV7-2	TRBJ2-7	CASTPRTNGDYEQYF
12	TRBV5-1	TRBJ2-1	CASSWARDLQFF
12	TRBV5-6	TRBJ2-1	CASSLVSREQFF
15	TRBV11-2	TRBJ1-2	CASSLYGGLGYGYTF
14	TRBV28	TRBJ2-3	CATEGGAGTDTQYF
13	TRBV27	TRBJ1-5	CASSYNLDQPQHF
12	TRBV10-3	TRBJ2-1	CAISGAGNEQFF
15	TRBV5-1	TRBJ1-3	CASSSGQLSGNTIYF
14	TRBV5-1	TRBJ2-7	CASSPGTEGSEQYF
14	TRBV6-5	TRBJ1-5	CASSPRSVNQPQHF
11	TRBV5-1	TRBJ1-2	CASSSDYGYTF
18	TRBV6-1	TRBJ2-1	CASSEATGAQRTYNEQFF
14	TRBV6-6	TRBJ1-1	CASSYSAGGAEAFF
13	TRBV29-1	TRBJ2-5	CSAQGGFGETQYF
15	TRBV30	TRBJ2-1	CAWKSALAVYNEQFF
13	TRBV5-1	TRBJ2-5	CASRGLEEETQYF
11	TRBV30	TRBJ2-1	CAWSVGDEQFF
14	TRBV7-2	TRBJ1-1	CASSLGEMNTEAFF
16	TRBV7-3	TRBJ2-7	CASSLRGGTSTYEQYF
15	TRBV5-1	TRBJ2-5	CASSPRAATQETQYF
12	TRBV11-2	TRBJ1-2	CASSPGSYGYTF
16	TRBV5-1	TRBJ2-3	CASSEQLAGGPDTQYF
18	TRBV4-1	TRBJ2-1	CASSQDRGGPPGLDEQFF
15	TRBV2	TRBJ2-5	CASSESGTERETQYF
13	TRBV25-1	TRBJ1-1	CASTYMGNTEAFF
14	TRBV5-1	TRBJ2-3	CASSLTGLTDTQYF
14	TRBV6-6	TRBJ1-5	CASRPTGGNQPQHF
14	TRBV5-1	TRBJ1-4	CASSLLRGNEKLFF
16	TRBV4-1	TRBJ2-7	CASSQDIHLESYEQYF
14	TRBV5-1	TRBJ2-2	CASSNRGSTGELFF
14	TRBV9	TRBJ2-1	CASSVGGGTNEQFF
12	TRBV18	TRBJ2-7	CASSPTSYEQYF
14	TRBV19	TRBJ2-7	CASSPQQPLYEQYF
14	TRBV18	TRBJ2-1	CASSGGLPYNEQFF
15	TRBV5-4	TRBJ2-3	CASSLAGGSTDTQYF
14	TRBV7-8	TRBJ2-7	CASSLGGLGREQYF
14	TRBV7-3	TRBJ2-3	CASSLDQGRSTQYF
15	TRBV6-5	TRBJ1-2	CASRRGLGANYGYTF
14	TRBV11-3	TRBJ2-3	CASSPLAGADTQYF
13	TRBV5-4	TRBJ1-2	CASSLNTGAGYTF
16	TRBV6-5	TRBJ2-3	CASSYSGGTSTDTQYF
13	TRBV27	TRBJ1-1	CASSLFVNTEAFF
14	TRBV7-6	TRBJ2-1	CASSLARGPQGQFF
18	TRBV4-1	TRBJ1-4	CASQEGPPGIATNEKLFF
15	TRBV6-5	TRBJ1-2	CASSTRTDANYGYTF
17	TRBV6-1	TRBJ1-5	CASSGTRQTSSNQPQHF
14	TRBV9	TRBJ2-1	CASSVVNFSNEQFF
15	TRBV4-3	TRBJ2-1	CASSQDISRINEQFF
16	TRBV6-5	TRBJ2-3	CASSYRLAGGVDTQYF